This T cell receptor beta chain was profiled in a study of blood T cell repertoires in COVID-19. Background on the study: From the United States, Italy and Spain came samples of acute and convalescent COVID-19. PBMCs, B-cell-depleted T cells, or T cells provided the cDNA or gDNA that made up the material.

Study processing details: Amplification of reference gene primers was used by the study to estimate nucleated cell counts. TCRdb's copy holds only in-frame clones and misses some; the assay was immunoSEQ multiplex PCR. Clone size and V and J calls were adopted from that table, with D and trimming inferred from the DNA. The table records some 140,000 clones, roughly nine tenths of them present only once. The sample comprised peripheral blood. The TCR was taken from a man aged 45-60 years with acute or convalescent COVID-19.

The CDR3 nucleotides read TGTGCCATCAGTGAGTTAACAGGGGAAGGCTATGGCTACACCTTC. Its protein is CAISELTGEGYGYTF. The rearrangement joins TRBV10-3 to TRBJ1-2, with 7 bases that match TRBD1. J gave up 4 bases and V 1 base, and 6 bases lay outside the gene matches. The CDR3 covers 15 residues. Germline assignment: CDR1 ENHRY and CDR2 SYGVKD.